The 5 T cell receptor beta chains reported below all come from one sample, sequenced in a study of control samples from healthy donors and cancer patients. Profiling relied on immunoSEQ multiplex PCR, and the TCRdb table lists in-frame clones only, not all of them. Of under 200,000 clones listed, over 90% were seen once; the top ten hold around 0.92%. The sequenced material came from blood. All receptors come from a woman aged 25 to 39 in good health.

The rearrangement links TRBV4-1 to TRBJ2-1; no clear D. V gave up 3 bases and J gave up 5 bases, with 8 bases separating them. The length of the CDR3 is 13 residues. Germline V gene sequence: CDR1 MGHRA, CDR2 YSYEKL. The CDR3 bases are TGCGCCAGCAGCCAGCCTGATAACAATGAGCAGTTCTTC. It specifies CASSQPDNNEQFF.

The chain combines TRBV3-1 (or the pseudogene TRBV3-2) with TRBJ1-1; the D gene is possibly TRBD1 (5 bases). CDR3 length equals 15 residues. CDR1 and CDR2 (germline): LGHDT, YNNKEL (reference sequence). V was shortened by 3 bases and J by 4 bases, with 15 bases between the two germline ends. The DNA for the CDR3 is TGTGCCAGCAGCCATGCCCCCCCCGGGACCACTGAAGCTTTCTTT. It specifies CASSHAPPGTTEAFF.

V is TRBV18 and J is TRBJ2-7; D is unclear. Per the germline V gene, CDR1 is KGHSH and CDR2 is LQKENI. Trimming pared 3 bases from V and 5 bases from J, leaving 5 bases between. This CDR3 has 11 amino acids. CDR3 amino acids: CASSPANEQYF. The CDR3 bases are TGTGCCAGCTCACCGGCGAACGAGCAGTACTTC.

The chain couples TRBV6-5 to TRBJ1-3; D is perhaps TRBD1 (5 bases). The CDR3 sequence is 14 residues long. Germline values: CDR1 MNHEY, CDR2 SVGAGI. V was pared by 10 bases and J by 0 bases, with 13 bases between. The CDR3 sequence is CAIRQTSSGNTIYF. CDR3 in DNA: TGTGCCATCCGACAGACCAGCTCTGGAAACACCATATATTTT.

This rearrangement joins TRBV7-2 to TRBJ1-5; 9 bases are a match to TRBD1. The CDR3 has 17 amino acids. Germline CDR1 SGHTA, CDR2 FQGNSA. V lost 5 bases, J lost 1 base, and 9 bases stayed unmatched. Here the CDR3 reads CASSPGTGIMSNQPQHF. CDR3 DNA: TGTGCCAGCAGCCCGGGGACAGGGATTATGAGCAATCAGCCCCAGCATTTT.